This TCR beta chain appears in the sequencing data of a study of beta chain features in type 1 diabetes. This clone appeared a few times. Sequenced material consisted of expressed TCRB transcripts (all of the isolated RNA was reverse transcribed). The data were produced by immunoSEQ multiplex PCR, yet TCRdb's version contains in-frame clones alone and is incomplete. The sample records more than 300,000 clones, about 12% being singletons. Germline lookup yields CDR1 LGHNA and CDR2 YSLEER. With 0 bases removed from V and 0 bases from J, the gap between germline ends came to 11 bases. The CDR3 sequence is 16 residues long.

The material sequenced was naive CD4+ T cells from blood. This TCR was recovered from a man younger than 35 in good health. This chain uses TRBV4-3 with TRBJ1-1; TRBD1 is a possible D gene (5 bases). The CDR3 DNA reads TGCGCCAGCAGCCAAGATGCGACAGTTATGAACACTGAAGCTTTCTTT. Protein product: CASSQDATVMNTEAFF.